This T cell receptor (beta chain) stems from a study of blood T cell repertoires in COVID-19. The CDR3 covers 15 residues. Germline CDR1 reads LNHDA; CDR2 reads SQIVND (reference sequence). The junction had 10 bases not matched to a gene; V was cut back by 6 bases and J by 3 bases. Clones were sequenced by immunoSEQ multiplex PCR, and TCRdb holds only the in-frame ones, with some missing. The sample consists of tens of thousands of clones, about 85% of them appearing once. Sequencing was carried out using peripheral blood. V usage is TRBV19 and J usage is TRBJ2-7; the match to TRBD2 covers 8 bases. This TCR derives from a man between 60 and 75 years old with COVID-19, enrolled during active disease. The CDR3 sequence is CASRDEGTSNYEQYF. CDR3 nucleotides: TGTGCCAGTAGGGACGAGGGGACTAGTAACTACGAGCAGTACTTC. Drawing the rest from reference TRBV19 and TRBJ2-7, the complete variable domain is DGGITQSPKYLFRKEGQNVTLSCEQNLNHDAMYWYRQDPGQGLRLIYYSQIVNDFQKGDIAEGYSVSREKKESFPLTVTSAQKNPTAFYLCASRDEGTSNYEQYFGPGTRLTVT.